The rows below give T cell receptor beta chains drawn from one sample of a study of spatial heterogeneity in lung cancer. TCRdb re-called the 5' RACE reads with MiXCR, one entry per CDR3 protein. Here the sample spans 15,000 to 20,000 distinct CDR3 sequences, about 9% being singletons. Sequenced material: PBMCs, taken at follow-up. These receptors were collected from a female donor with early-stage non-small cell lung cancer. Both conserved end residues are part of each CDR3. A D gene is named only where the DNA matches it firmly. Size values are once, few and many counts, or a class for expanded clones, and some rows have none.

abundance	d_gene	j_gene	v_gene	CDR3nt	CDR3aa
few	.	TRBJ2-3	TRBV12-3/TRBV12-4	TGTGCCAGCAGCGGAGGGCTGAGCACAGATACGCAGTATTTT	CASSGGLSTDTQYF
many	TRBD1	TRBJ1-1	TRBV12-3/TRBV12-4	TGTGCCAGCAGGAGAACAGGGGGTGCCACTGAAGCTTTCTTT	CASRRTGGATEAFF
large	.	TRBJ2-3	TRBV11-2	TGTGCCAGCAGGGAGGAAGATACGCAGTATTTT	CASREEDTQYF
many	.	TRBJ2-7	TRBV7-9	TGTGCCAGCAGCCTGCTACTAGTATCCGAGCAGTACTTC	CASSLLLVSEQYF
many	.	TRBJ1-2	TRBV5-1	TGCGCCAGCAGCTTGAGTCTGAGTAACTATGGCTACACCTTC	CASSLSLSNYGYTF
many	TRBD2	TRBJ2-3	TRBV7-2	TGTGCCAGCAGCTTAGGCCCTAGCGGGCTGAGCACAGATACGCAGTATTTT	CASSLGPSGLSTDTQYF
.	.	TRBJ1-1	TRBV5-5	TGTGCCAGCAGCTTGGTTGCGGGGAACACTGAAGCTTTCTTT	CASSLVAGNTEAFF
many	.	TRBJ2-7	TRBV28	TGTGCCAGCAGTTTAGGGGGGACAGAGAGCTACGAGCAGTACTTC	CASSLGGTESYEQYF
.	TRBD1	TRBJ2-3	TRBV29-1	TGCAGCGCGGTCCGGGGACAGGCCACAGATACGCAGTATTTT	CSAVRGQATDTQYF
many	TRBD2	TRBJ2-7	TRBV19	TGTGCCAGTAGTGACCGGGACTACTTCTACGAGCAGTACTTC	CASSDRDYFYEQYF
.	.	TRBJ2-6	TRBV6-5	TGTGCCAGCAGTTATAGGGGCTCTGGGGCCAACGTCCTGACTTTC	CASSYRGSGANVLTF
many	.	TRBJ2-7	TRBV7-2	TGTGCCAGCAGCCTGAACAGGGCACGGGACGAGCAGTACTTC	CASSLNRARDEQYF
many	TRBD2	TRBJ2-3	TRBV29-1	TGCAGCGTTCGACTAGCGGGGACCCCGGGGTATTTT	CSVRLAGTPGYF
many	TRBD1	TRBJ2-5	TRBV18	TGTGCCAGCTCATCCCGACAGGGGGTGAAAGAGACCCAGTACTTC	CASSSRQGVKETQYF
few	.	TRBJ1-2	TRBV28	TGTGCCAGCAATCAGGGGTACGACTATGGCTACACCTTC	CASNQGYDYGYTF
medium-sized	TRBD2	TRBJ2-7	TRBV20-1	TGCAGTGCTAGTAGACTAGCGGACTCCTACGAGCAGTACTTC	CSASRLADSYEQYF
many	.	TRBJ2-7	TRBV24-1	TGTGCCACCTACCACAGGGTAACTCGAAGCCGAATTCCCTACGAGCAGTACTTC	CATYHRVTRSRIPYEQYF
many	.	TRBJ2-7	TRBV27	TGTGCCAGCACCAGAAGTAGCGGTAGCTCCTACGAGCAGTACTTC	CASTRSSGSSYEQYF
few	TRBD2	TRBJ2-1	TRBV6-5	TGTGCCAGCAGTTACACTAGCGGGAGTTACAATGAGCAGTTCTTC	CASSYTSGSYNEQFF
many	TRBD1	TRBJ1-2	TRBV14	TGTGCCAGCAGCCGGATACAGGGGGAAGGAGTTGGCTACACCTTC	CASSRIQGEGVGYTF
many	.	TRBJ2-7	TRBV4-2	TGTGCCAGCAGGCTGGGACAAGACTACGAGCAGTACTTC	CASRLGQDYEQYF
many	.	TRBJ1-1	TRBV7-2	TGTGCCAGCAGCCAGAGCCTGAACACTGAAGCTTTCTTT	CASSQSLNTEAFF
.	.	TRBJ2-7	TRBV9	TGTGCCAGCAGCCTAGGTTTCTACGAGCAGTACTTC	CASSLGFYEQYF
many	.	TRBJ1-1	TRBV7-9	TGTGCCAGCAGCCCTCTGGGGACTGAAGCTTTCTTT	CASSPLGTEAFF
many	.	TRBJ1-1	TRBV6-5	TGTGCCAGCACGCGGGCAGGGAGGACTGAAGCTTTTTTT	CASTRAGRTEAFF
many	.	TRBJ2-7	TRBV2	TGTGCCAGCAGCGGAAGGGGACACTCTCTATCCTACGAGCAGTACTTC	CASSGRGHSLSYEQYF
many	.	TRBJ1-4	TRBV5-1	TGCGCCAGCAGCTTGCGTCGGGCAGGAGAAAAACTGTTTTTT	CASSLRRAGEKLFF
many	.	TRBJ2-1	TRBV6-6	TGTGCCAGCAGTCCCGGACAGCCCTATGAGCAGTTCTTC	CASSPGQPYEQFF
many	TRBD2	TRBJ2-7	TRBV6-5	TGTGCCAGCATTCCTCTAGCGGGGGGTAACGAGCAGTACTTC	CASIPLAGGNEQYF
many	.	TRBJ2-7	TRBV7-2	TGTGCCAGCAGCTTTCGCGGGGACGAGCAGTACTTC	CASSFRGDEQYF
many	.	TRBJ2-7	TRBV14	TGTGCCAGCAGCCCCAGGCTAGTCTGGGGGGAGTCCTACGAGCAGTACTTC	CASSPRLVWGESYEQYF